This entry concerns a single T cell receptor beta chain. There are many counts of this clonotype. Its antigen remains undetermined. No much larger clonotype is one base removed from it; base qualities were not supplied. The sample originates from a study of T cells in Graves' hyperthyroidism and ophthalmopathy (dated by TCRdb to between 2018 and 2020). General notes on the study: Peripheral blood was sampled at the time of initial diagnosis, prior to any treatment. The 100 discovery patients were divided at random into training and test sets in a 7:3 ratio. The paper describes TCR Vbeta CDR3 sequencing of more than 120 peripheral blood samples, made up of 43 ophthalmopathy patients, roughly 75 hyperthyroidism patients and 17 progressor patients. After blood sampling, hyperthyroidism patients were treated with methimazole at a starting dose of 30 mg daily, and ophthalmopathy patients were treated with high-dose intravenous methylprednisolone. TCR V-J signatures able to tell the groups apart were searched for in a discovery cohort of 90 to 100 patients, of whom 43 had Graves' ophthalmopathy and 55 to 60 had stable Graves' hyperthyroidism. In addition, the study compared T-cell repertoires in thyroid tissue and in blood from about 6 Graves' hyperthyroidism patients. Prospective prediction of ophthalmopathy was tested in an independent validation cohort of approximately 18 hyperthyroidism patients and approximately 17 patients who later progressed to ophthalmopathy. Summary of the overall study and its limitations: Most expanded thyroid clonotypes (frequency above 0.001) were also found in blood, which suggests that blood repertoires may mirror thyroid immune responses. In cross-validation, a model built on a 13 V-J signature told ophthalmopathy apart from stable hyperthyroidism with 85% to 90% sensitivity and around 84% specificity, and in testing the same model reached 80%/75%. Sample size was not statistically predetermined, and blinding of investigators to group allocation was not performed. In validation, the model predicted progression to ophthalmopathy a median of around six months before onset, with roughly 68% sensitivity and 72.22% specificity.

TCR beta CDR3 regions were amplified from RNA transcripts. A first-round RT-PCR of the TCR CDR3 used the HTBI primer set with the Qiagen OneStep RT-PCR kit. A second multiplex PCR round built the libraries, followed by size selection and purification. Sequencing of the libraries was done on an Illumina HiSeq2000 using paired-end 100 bp reads. In the source study's methods: SOAPnuke was used to process the raw data, removing reads that contained adapters or uncalled bases, had a mean Phred below 15, or lacked an exact match to the constant primer or identifier. COPE v1.2.5 was used to merge high-quality paired reads, and clonotypes were defined as unique nucleotide sequences. Clonotypes were aligned to IMGT TRBV, TRBD and TRBJ reference segments using MiTCR v1.1. The analysis was restricted to V-J combinations with a frequency above 0.0001, which together covered about 99% of the repertoires. A TCS score was defined as the ratio of F50 (clonal expansion) to E x V (chaos), with BLOSUM62-based TCRdist applied between CDR3 peptides within each V-J. Welch's t-statistics and random forest reduced roughly 530 V-J features to some 14, which were used in a naive Bayes classifier (R e1071). TCRdb cleaned the public reads at Q25 with fastp, built clones with MiXCR and kept in-frame beta chains. Rows merge per CDR3 protein into single entries with the most common DNA and genes. TCRdb, rather than the study authors, made the V and J calls. The sample includes approximately 400,000 distinct CDR3 sequences, with under 20% observed a single time. The ten largest clones take up 3.7% of the sample.

Graves' hyperthyroidism was defined as stable when no progression to ophthalmopathy occurred over 18 months of follow-up. Hyperthyroidism patients were newly diagnosed, with disease duration under 2 months, and aged 18 to 65 years. Exclusion was applied to patients with uncontrolled infections, other autoimmune diseases, pregnancy or lactation. Diagnoses relied on clinical symptoms, serum thyroxine and TRAb, thyroid ultrasound and orbital computed tomography. Ficoll-Paque density gradient centrifugation was used to isolate PBMCs from 8 to 10 ml of fresh peripheral blood. Total RNA was extracted using Trizol reagent, and RNA quality was assessed on an Agilent 2100 Bioanalyzer. The specimen sequenced was blood. The source is a woman in her late teens or twenties with Graves' hyperthyroidism.

The CDR3: CASSPDRADYGYTF. The DNA sequence is as follows: TGTGCCAGCAGCCCAGACAGGGCGGACTATGGCTACACCTTC. The V and J segments used are TRBV7-2 and TRBJ1-2; 7 bases in the middle match TRBD1. Sequences SGHTA (CDR1) and FQGNSA (CDR2) are obtained from the germline V gene. From its cysteine to its phenylalanine, the CDR3 spans 14 amino acids. The CDR3 DNA has 42 bases and is translated from base 1. For this chain, trimming is 5 bases at the V end and 3 bases at the J end, and the number of junction bases without a gene match is 6.